These 23 T cell receptor beta chains share one sample of origin, sequenced in a study of human T cells and chemical hapten exposure. A single record per CDR3 protein comes from TCRdb applying MiXCR to the RACE reads. The sample lists 85,000 to 100,000 distinct CDR3 sequences, 10% to 14% seen once, with 2.5% to 4% in the top ten. Time point defined: pre-sensitization, week 0. The sample's treatment: therapeutic diphenylcyclopropenone sensitization with weekly scalp DPC. Sequencing was performed on whole blood, taken in connection with sensitization to the hapten diphenylcyclopropenone (DPC). These receptors originate from a woman between 55 and 75 years old with alopecia areata. Some clones in this sample may be carry-over from other donors' samples.

The chain carries TRBV29-1 and TRBJ2-3; 7 positions agree with TRBD1. This CDR3 contains 11 residues. Losses at the gene ends were 4 bases for V and 14 bases for J; bases not matched to a gene: 9. Germline assignment: CDR1 SQVTM and CDR2 ANQGSEA. CDR3 region: CSVGLGQLLYF. In nucleotides, the CDR3 is TGCAGCGTTGGTTTGGGACAGCTGTTGTATTTT.

The V and J genes are TRBV7-9 and TRBJ2-1; no clear D gene. Between the trimmed V and J ends, which lost 1 base and 8 bases, there was a span of 15 bases. The CDR3 has 15 amino acids. Germline lookup yields CDR1 SEHNR and CDR2 FQNEAQ (reference sequence). For the CDR3, the DNA is TGTGCCAGCAGCTTAGGAGGCAACCAGTGGGATGAGCAGTTCTTC. Protein sequence: CASSLGGNQWDEQFF. The whole variable domain, filled in from reference TRBV7-9 and TRBJ2-1, reads DTGVSQNPRHKITKRGQNVTFRCDPISEHNRLYWYRQTLGQGPEFLTYFQNEAQLEKSRLLSDRFSAERPKGSFSTLEIQRTEQGDSAMYLCASSLGGNQWDEQFFGPGTRLTVL.

This clonotype showed up just a few times. The chain couples TRBV11-2 to TRBJ2-2; tentative D call: TRBD2 (5 bases). The V end was cut by 3 bases, the J end by 1 base, with 9 bases between. The germline V gene encodes CDR1 SGHAT and CDR2 FQNNGV. The CDR3 is 15 amino acids. The CDR3 bases are TGTGCCAGCAGCTTGTGGGCGGGGAACACCGGGGAGCTGTTTTTT. It translates to CASSLWAGNTGELFF.

Ten or more counts support this clonotype. This chain uses TRBV7-9 with TRBJ2-3; the D is unclear. V shed 0 bases and J shed 4 bases, with 2 bases lying between them. Germline CDR1 and CDR2: SEHNR and FQNEAQ (reference sequence). The CDR3 runs to 12 residues. In DNA, the CDR3 is TGTGCCAGCAGCTTAGCCTCAGATACGCAGTATTTT. Its protein product is CASSLASDTQYF.

The chain couples TRBV29-1 to TRBJ2-1; 13 nucleotides align to TRBD2. CDR1 and CDR2 (germline): SQVTM, ANQGSEA. This CDR3 has 14 residues. V was pared by 4 bases and J by 4 bases, with 1 base of the junction left unmatched. The chain's CDR3 is CSVVLAGGYNEQFF. For the CDR3, the DNA is TGCAGCGTTGTACTAGCGGGGGGGTACAATGAGCAGTTCTTC.

The sample holds a few counts of this clonotype. The rearrangement joins TRBV7-9 to TRBJ2-6, with 7 bases identical to TRBD1. Germline V gene data show CDR1 as SEHNR and CDR2 as FQNEAQ (reference sequence). The CDR3 is 19 amino acids. After removal of 5 bases from V and 0 bases from J, the junction contained 13 bases not matched to a gene. The CDR3 DNA is TGTGCCAGCAGCAGATGGACAGGCCGCTACCTCTCTGGGGCCAACGTCCTGACTTTC. Translation: CASSRWTGRYLSGANVLTF. Filled out from reference TRBV7-9 and TRBJ2-6, the complete variable domain reads DTGVSQNPRHKITKRGQNVTFRCDPISEHNRLYWYRQTLGQGPEFLTYFQNEAQLEKSRLLSDRFSAERPKGSFSTLEIQRTEQGDSAMYLCASSRWTGRYLSGANVLTFGAGSRLTVL.

This clonotype was counted at least ten times. V and J are TRBV5-1 and TRBJ2-5, with 13 bases lining up with TRBD2. The J segment lost 5 bases and the V segment lost 3 bases, leaving 7 bases of the junction unmatched. This CDR3 comprises 16 residues. Germline V CDR1 and CDR2: SGHRS, YFSETQ. CDR3 DNA: TGCGCCAGCAGCTGGGGACTAGCGGGGCAACAGGAGACCCAGTACTTC. Residues: CASSWGLAGQQETQYF.

There are many counts of this clonotype. This sequence joins TRBV11-3 and TRBJ2-7; tentative D call: TRBD2 (5 bases). Germline V lookup: CDR1 SGHNT, CDR2 YENEEA. Trimming stripped 5 bases from V and 6 bases from J, with 14 bases between. This CDR3 is built from 13 residues. The CDR3 region has the DNA TGTGCCAGCAGCGTCGGGATTTACTCCGAGCAGTACTTC. This encodes CASSVGIYSEQYF. Full variable domain (outside the CDR3, taken from reference TRBV11-3 and TRBJ2-7): EAGVVQSPRYKIIEKKQPVAFWCNPISGHNTLYWYLQNLGQGPELLIRYENEEAVDDSQLPKDRFSAERLKGVDSTLKIQPAELGDSAVYLCASSVGIYSEQYFGPGTRLTVT.

This clonotype has just a few counts. The CDR3 spells CASSYGTSPGTEAFF. For the CDR3, the DNA is TGTGCCAGCAGTTACGGGACGTCCCCGGGCACTGAAGCTTTCTTT. This chain joins TRBV6-5 and TRBJ1-1; D is possibly TRBD1 (5 bases). Trimming left V 2 bases short and J 4 bases short, with 14 bases between. CDR1 is MNHEY, CDR2 SVGAGI, per germline. This CDR3 contains 15 residues.

In this sample, this clonotype turned up many times. The chain has TRBV5-1 and TRBJ1-1; 7 nucleotides line up with TRBD1. The germline gives CDR1 SGHRS, CDR2 YFSETQ. V trimming: 4 bases; J trimming: 1 base; junction bases outside the gene matches: 4. CDR3 length: 14 amino acids. CDR3 loop: CASSVRQGNTEAFF. The CDR3 bases are TGCGCCAGCAGCGTAAGACAGGGGAACACTGAAGCTTTCTTT.

The chain carries TRBV4-2 and TRBJ2-7, with unresolved D. The CDR3 has 14 residues. Germline assignment: CDR1 LGHNA and CDR2 YNFKEQ. V gave up 3 bases and J gave up 4 bases, with 13 bases separating them. This CDR3 is CASSQGAVLYEQYF. The CDR3 coding sequence is TGTGCCAGCAGCCAGGGTGCGGTCCTGTACGAGCAGTACTTC.

This clonotype was seen ten or more times. The chain carries TRBV10-3 and TRBJ1-6; D is perhaps TRBD1 (5 bases). The CDR3 is made up of 13 amino acids. Trimming took 7 bases from V and 6 from J, leaving 10 bases between them. Germline loops: CDR1 ENHRY, CDR2 SYGVKD. The CDR3: CAINPDSNSPLHF. The CDR3 bases are TGTGCCATCAACCCAGACAGTAATTCACCCCTCCACTTT.

J is TRBJ1-1 and V is TRBV30; weak D call: TRBD1 (6 bases). CDR1 and CDR2 from the germline V gene are GTSNPN and SVGIG (reference sequence). The CDR3 has 12 amino acids. The ends were cut back, 2 bases at V and 6 bases at J, with 10 bases in the middle. CDR3 nucleotides: TGTGCCTGGAGTAAAGGGGGTCCTGAAGCTTTCTTT. Translating gives CAWSKGGPEAFF.

This clonotype was found many times. The rearrangement uses TRBV7-9 and TRBJ1-1, with D unclear. The germline V gene encodes CDR1 SEHNR and CDR2 FQNEAQ (reference sequence). V gave up 1 base and J gave up 4 bases, with 7 bases separating them. The CDR3 length is 13 residues. CDR3 amino acids: CASSLDPGTEAFF. CDR3 in DNA: TGTGCCAGCAGCTTAGATCCGGGCACTGAAGCTTTCTTT.

This clonotype was recorded many times. This chain links TRBV6-5 with TRBJ1-2; the D is unclear. V lost 2 bases and J 7 bases, leaving 2 bases between the germline ends. Germline assignment: CDR1 MNHEY and CDR2 SVGAGI. This CDR3 contains 10 residues. The CDR3 reads CASSYGGYTF. DNA of the CDR3: TGTGCCAGCAGTTACGGTGGCTACACCTTC.

This CDR3 reads CASSFDRVNTEAFF. CDR3 sequence (DNA): TGTGCCAGCAGCTTCGACAGGGTGAACACTGAAGCTTTCTTT. The V call is TRBV7-9, the J call TRBJ1-1, with 7 bases that match TRBD1. From germline, CDR1 is SEHNR and CDR2 FQNEAQ (reference sequence). J lost 0 bases, V lost 3 bases, and 1 base had no gene match. This CDR3 has 14 residues.

This clonotype has just a few counts. The chain recombines TRBV12-5 with TRBJ1-5, with a weak D call TRBD1 (5 bases). Germline lookup yields CDR1 LGHNT and CDR2 FRNRAP. There are 18 residues in the CDR3. Trimming stripped 2 bases from V and 3 bases from J, with 20 bases between. The CDR3 spells CASGLIRLDSGFNQPQHF. The CDR3 DNA reads as TGTGCTAGTGGTTTGATTAGGTTAGACAGCGGATTCAATCAGCCCCAGCATTTT. Drawing the rest from reference TRBV12-5 and TRBJ1-5, the complete variable domain is DARVTQTPRHKVTEMGQEVTMRCQPILGHNTVFWYRQTMMQGLELLAYFRNRAPLDDSGMPKDRFSAEMPDATLATLKIQPSEPRDSAVYFCASGLIRLDSGFNQPQHFGDGTRLSIL.

The chain employs TRBV2 and TRBJ2-7; D may be TRBD1 (5 bases). Germline CDR1 and CDR2: SNHLY and FYNNEI. The CDR3 totals 14 residues. V lost 4 bases to trimming and J lost 2 bases, with 12 bases between them. CDR3 nucleotide sequence: TGTGCCAGCAGTGTATTTGGGGCTACCTACGAGCAGTACTTC. Its protein product is CASSVFGATYEQYF.

J is TRBJ2-1 and V is TRBV20-1, with a tentative D call TRBD2 (5 bases). V lost 5 bases and J 9 bases, leaving 11 bases between the germline ends. The CDR3 is 11 amino acids. Germline V CDR1 and CDR2: DFQATT, SNEGSKA (reference sequence). DNA of the CDR3: TGCAGTGCTTCCCGGGAAGGTGAGCAGTTCTTC. This encodes CSASREGEQFF.

The J gene is TRBJ1-2, the V gene TRBV30; no definite D call. The V end was cut by 0 bases, the J end by 4 bases, with 9 bases between. The CDR3 loop spans 13 amino acids. Germline CDR1 and CDR2: GTSNPN and SVGIG (reference sequence). DNA of the CDR3: TGTGCCTGGAGTGTACAAGCCAGCTATGGCTACACCTTC. Amino acids: CAWSVQASYGYTF.

The chain links TRBV20-1 to TRBJ1-1; D not resolved. CDR1 DFQATT and CDR2 SNEGSKA come from the germline V gene (reference sequence). V lost 5 bases to trimming and J lost 3 bases, with 13 bases between them. This CDR3 spans 13 amino acids. Written as DNA, the CDR3 is TGCAGTGCTGGGCGGGGTTTGTACACTGAAGCTTTCTTT. Translating gives CSAGRGLYTEAFF.

Many counts were recorded for this clonotype. This chain joins TRBV20-1 and TRBJ2-7; D is perhaps TRBD1 (6 bases). Trimming cost V 2 bases and J 2 bases, with 19 bases left between them. Germline V gene data show CDR1 as DFQATT and CDR2 as SNEGSKA (reference sequence). CDR3 length: 16 amino acids. The chain's CDR3 is CSARRPGQYPTYEQYF. The CDR3 DNA is TGCAGTGCTAGAAGGCCAGGACAGTACCCCACCTACGAGCAGTACTTC.

This clonotype was counted ten times or more. The chain joins TRBV30 to TRBJ1-2; D not resolved. This CDR3 is built from 12 residues. With 0 bases removed from V and 4 bases from J, the gap between germline ends came to 6 bases. Looked up from germline, CDR1 is GTSNPN and CDR2 is SVGIG (reference sequence). CDR3: CAWSVKGYGYTF. The CDR3 coding sequence is TGTGCCTGGAGTGTCAAGGGCTATGGCTACACCTTC. Supplemented by reference TRBV30 and TRBJ1-2, the full variable domain reads SQTIHQWPATLVQPVGSPLSLECTVEGTSNPNLYWYRQAAGRGLQLLFYSVGIGQISSEVPQNLSASRPQDRQFILSSKKLLLSDSGFYLCAWSVKGYGYTFGSGTRLTVV.